This entry describes one TCR beta chain. This specimen comes from a study of blood T cell repertoires in COVID-19. Study summary: Samples representing acute and convalescent COVID-19 were sourced from the United States, Italy and Spain. PBMCs, B-cell-depleted T cells, or T cells were the source of the cDNA or gDNA that made up the material.

The trim removed 4 bases at V and 8 bases at J, leaving 11 bases unmatched. This CDR3 comprises 15 residues. The germline V gene has CDR1 LGHDT and CDR2 YNNKEL (reference sequence). How the authors handled the data: Researchers report that nucleated cell counts were estimated from reference gene primer amplification. The table came from immunoSEQ multiplex PCR; TCRdb's copy has only in-frame clones and leaves some out. V, J and clone size are those of that table, while D and trimming were read from the DNA. The sample consists of about 250,000 clones, just over 85% of them appearing once. The V and J genes are TRBV3-1 (or the pseudogene TRBV3-2) and TRBJ1-2, with 9 bases lining up with TRBD1. The material sequenced was peripheral blood. The receptor comes from a woman aged 25 to 39 with active or convalescent COVID-19. This CDR3 is CASSPLSQGAKGYTF. DNA of the CDR3: TGTGCCAGCAGCCCTCTCTCACAGGGGGCCAAGGGCTACACCTTC.